The rows below give T cell receptor beta chains drawn from one sample of a study of Ad26.COV2.S vaccination and SARS-CoV-2 variants. Clones were sequenced by immunoSEQ multiplex PCR, and TCRdb holds only the in-frame ones, with some missing. Altogether about 350,000 clones are present, 70% to 90% being singletons, with the ten largest covering approximately 12%. The starting material was peripheral blood, obtained in a trial of Ad26.COV2.S vaccine versus placebo. Receptors were obtained from a person between 18 and 60 years old who received the Ad26.COV2.S COVID-19 vaccine or a placebo. The CDR3 runs from the conserved cysteine through the conserved F or W. D genes are given only for firm matches. Size values are once, few and many counts, or a class for expanded clones, and some rows have none.

clone_size	v_call	d_call	j_call	cdr3_nt	cdr3_aa
.	TRBV18	TRBD1	TRBJ2-5	TGTGCCAGCTCACGGCACAGGGGAGAAGGGGAGACCCAGTACTTC	CASSRHRGEGETQYF
.	TRBV10-2	.	TRBJ1-3	TGCGCCAGCAGTGAGGTGAAGTTTAGCTCTGGAAACACCATATATTTT	CASSEVKFSSGNTIYF
.	TRBV6-5	TRBD1	TRBJ1-2	TGTGCCAGCAGTCCGTTGACAGGGGGCTATGGCTACACCTTC	CASSPLTGGYGYTF
.	TRBV4-1	.	TRBJ2-2	TGCGCCAGCAGCCTAAGGGCTAGCCAGGTCACCGGGGAGCTGTTTTTT	CASSLRASQVTGELFF
once	TRBV9	.	TRBJ2-2	TGTGCCAGCAGCGGGACTAACACCGGGGAGCTGTTTTTT	CASSGTNTGELFF
.	TRBV7-8	TRBD1	TRBJ1-4	TGTGCCAGCAGCTCCCATGCCCCCCAGGGACAGGGGGAAAAACTGTTTTTT	CASSSHAPQGQGEKLFF
.	TRBV10-3	.	TRBJ1-1	TGTGCCACTCTCCGAACAGAAAAGGCTGAAGCTTTCTTT	CATLRTEKAEAFF
.	TRBV3-1/TRBV3-2	TRBD1	TRBJ1-1	TGTGCCAGCAGCCAAGAGTGGACAGGGCCGAGGATGAACACTGAAGCTTTCTTT	CASSQEWTGPRMNTEAFF
once	TRBV7-9	.	TRBJ2-3	TGTGCCGGAGCAGTCGACCCCACAGATACGCAGTATTTT	CAGAVDPTDTQYF
.	TRBV5-1	TRBD1	TRBJ2-1	TGCGCCAGCAGCCCGGGACAGGGGAAGGGTGAGCAGTTCTTC	CASSPGQGKGEQFF
few	TRBV5-1	TRBD1	TRBJ2-7	TGCGCCAGCAGCTTTACAGGGGACTACGAGCAGTACTTC	CASSFTGDYEQYF
once	TRBV5-6	TRBD2	TRBJ2-5	TGTGCCAGCAGCTTGGCCACGGTAGCGGGAGTGGGGGAGACCCAGTACTTC	CASSLATVAGVGETQYF
.	TRBV6-5	.	TRBJ1-1	TGTGCCAGCAATGGGAACACTGAAGCTTTCTTT	CASNGNTEAFF
.	TRBV4-1	TRBD1	TRBJ1-4	TGCGCCAGCAGCCAGGTCCCGGGACAGGGGGAAAAACTGTTTTTT	CASSQVPGQGEKLFF
.	TRBV18	TRBD1	TRBJ2-2	TGTGCCAGCTCAACCGGGACAGACACCGGGGAGCTGTTTTTT	CASSTGTDTGELFF
once	TRBV7-9	TRBD2	TRBJ2-5	TGTGCCAGCGAAGGACTAGCGGGAGTGTTCCAAGAGACCCAGTACTTC	CASEGLAGVFQETQYF
.	TRBV28	.	TRBJ2-3	TGTGCCACGCGTGGAGGGCCCACAGATACGCAGTATTTT	CATRGGPTDTQYF
.	TRBV18	.	TRBJ2-3	TGTGCCAGCTCACCCCCTAGCAGCAGGGCAGATACGCAGTATTTT	CASSPPSSRADTQYF
.	TRBV6-4	.	TRBJ1-5	TGTGCCAGCAGTGACCAGCCCGGATCTGCCCAGCATTTT	CASSDQPGSAQHF
.	TRBV6-5	TRBD1	TRBJ1-6	TGTGCCAGCGGGGACAGGGGTAATTCACCCCTCCACTTT	CASGDRGNSPLHF
.	TRBV12-3/TRBV12-4	.	TRBJ2-7	TGTGCCAGCAGTTTAGGGGGCGAGCAGTACTTC	CASSLGGEQYF
.	TRBV30	TRBD2	TRBJ2-1	TGTGCCTGGGCGGGACTAGCGGGAGGGGGGGAGAATGAGCAGTTCTTC	CAWAGLAGGGENEQFF
.	TRBV4-2	TRBD1	TRBJ1-6	TGTGCCAGCAGCCAGGAGGGACAGGGGGCTCATCGGGGTAATTCACCCCTCCACTTT	CASSQEGQGAHRGNSPLHF
.	TRBV28	TRBD1	TRBJ1-2	TGTGCCAGCAGTTTACCTTCGAGACAGGGCGGGGGCTACACCTTC	CASSLPSRQGGGYTF
.	TRBV28	.	TRBJ2-5	TGTGCCAGCATTCCGGGAGCCCAAGAGACCCAGTACTTC	CASIPGAQETQYF
.	TRBV6-5	TRBD1	TRBJ2-7	TGTGCCAGCGGAACCTCGGGACAGGTTCTTTACGAGCAGTACTTC	CASGTSGQVLYEQYF
.	TRBV2	.	TRBJ2-1	TGTGCCAGCAGTGAATGGGCGTGGGAGCAGTTCTTC	CASSEWAWEQFF
once	TRBV10-3	TRBD1	TRBJ1-5	TGTGCCATCAGTGACGAGGGGGCGGGCAATCAGCCCCAGCATTTT	CAISDEGAGNQPQHF
.	TRBV9	TRBD1	TRBJ2-7	TGTGCCAGCAGCGCCTCCGGGACAGGGGTGTACGAGCAGTACTTC	CASSASGTGVYEQYF
.	TRBV19	.	TRBJ1-1	TGTGCCAGTAGTACTTTGGCAGGGAACACTGAAGCTTTCTTT	CASSTLAGNTEAFF
.	TRBV10-2	.	TRBJ1-5	TGCGCCAGCAGTGAGTCCTGGGGTATTCGTCAGCCCCAGCATTTT	CASSESWGIRQPQHF
few	TRBV3-1/TRBV3-2	TRBD2	TRBJ2-2	TGTGCCAGCAGCCGCTTAAGGGCTAGCGGGAGGACCGGGGAGCTGTTTTTT	CASSRLRASGRTGELFF
.	TRBV2	.	TRBJ2-1	TGTGCCAGCGGCGGTCTGGATTATGGCAATGAGCAGTTCTTC	CASGGLDYGNEQFF